This T cell receptor beta chain was obtained from a study of blood T cell repertoires in COVID-19. Study overall: Researchers got acute and convalescent COVID-19 samples from the United States, Italy and Spain. Sample material is recorded as cDNA or gDNA derived from T cells, B-cell-depleted T cells, or PBMCs.

The CDR3 has 11 residues. Germline V gene sequence: CDR1 MDHEN, CDR2 SYDVKM. The ends were cut back, 4 bases at V and 6 bases at J, with 6 bases in the middle. Per the original methods: How many nucleated cells were present was estimated from reference gene primer amplification. Repertoires were generated with immunoSEQ multiplex PCR, while TCRdb's copy carries only in-frame clones and drops some. V, J and clone size were drawn from that table, and D and trimming were deduced from the DNA. The data contain roughly 230,000 clones, roughly nine tenths of them singletons. The sample consisted of peripheral blood. The source is a woman in her 40s who had recovered from COVID-19. This sequence joins TRBV28 and TRBJ1-2, with a possible D match to TRBD1 (5 bases). The CDR3 reads CASSWGNGYTF. CDR3 in DNA: TGTGCCAGCAGTTGGGGCAATGGCTACACCTTC.